Below are 23 T cell receptor beta chains sequenced from a single sample in a study of blood T cell repertoires in COVID-19. Some clones are missing from TCRdb's copy, which holds only in-frame ones; the method was immunoSEQ multiplex PCR. This sample has around 61,000 clones, with 80% to 90% found just once. The specimen sequenced was peripheral blood. These receptors came from an older woman with COVID-19, enrolled during active disease.

The rearrangement joins TRBV7-2 to TRBJ1-2, with unresolved D. This CDR3 spans 13 amino acids. Deletions cut 6 bases from V and 0 bases from J, with 8 bases between. Per germline, CDR1 SGHTA and CDR2 FQGNSA. Here the CDR3 reads CASRQNTNYGYTF. CDR3 in DNA: TGTGCCAGCAGACAAAATACTAACTATGGCTACACCTTC.

The V and J genes are TRBV6-2 or TRBV6-3 and TRBJ1-5, with TRBD1 matching 9 bases. The trim removed 2 bases at V and 2 bases at J, leaving 4 bases unmatched. This CDR3 contains 16 residues. The germline V gene has CDR1 MNHEY and CDR2 SVGEGT. Here the CDR3 reads CASSYVTGGGNQPQHF. The CDR3 bases are TGTGCCAGCAGTTACGTGACAGGGGGAGGCAATCAGCCCCAGCATTTT.

The V gene is TRBV10-3, the J gene TRBJ2-6, with D unresolved. This CDR3 is 12 amino acids long. V was clipped by 8 bases and J by 0 bases, with 2 bases between them. Germline assignment: CDR1 ENHRY and CDR2 SYGVKD. CDR3 amino acids: CAILSGANVLTF. The CDR3 DNA follows: TGTGCCATCCTCTCTGGGGCCAACGTCCTGACTTTC.

This chain connects TRBV6-2 or TRBV6-3 to TRBJ1-2; 7 bases are a match to TRBD1. The CDR3 spans 14 residues. Germline trimming cut 5 bases from V and 8 bases from J; bases unmatched to any gene: 11. The germline V gene has CDR1 MNHEY and CDR2 SVGEGT. CDR3 in amino acids: CASSQPTGQRGYTF. CDR3 nucleotide sequence: TGTGCCAGCAGTCAACCGACAGGGCAACGAGGCTACACCTTC.

This clone occurred once. The chain carries TRBV28 and TRBJ2-1; TRBD2 might be the D (5 bases). The CDR3 loop spans 15 amino acids. Trimming took off 5 bases at V and 0 bases at J, with 11 bases between the two ends. Looked up from germline, CDR1 is MDHEN and CDR2 is SYDVKM. This CDR3 is CASSPPGYSYNEQFF. In nucleotides, the CDR3 is TGTGCCAGCAGTCCCCCGGGGTACTCCTACAATGAGCAGTTCTTC.

This chain uses TRBV27 with TRBJ2-2; 7 bases are a match to TRBD1. This CDR3 comprises 16 residues. Germline assignment: CDR1 MNHEY and CDR2 SMNVEV (reference sequence). V lost 5 bases, J lost 2 bases, and 8 bases stayed unmatched. The CDR3 is CASSPPRQGNTGELFF. CDR3 nucleotide sequence: TGTGCCAGCAGTCCACCCCGACAGGGAAACACCGGGGAGCTGTTTTTT.

The chain recombines TRBV27 with TRBJ2-7; tentatively, D is TRBD1 (5 bases). The V end was cut by 0 bases, the J end by 5 bases, with 8 bases between. Germline CDR1 is MNHEY and CDR2 is SMNVEV (reference sequence). This CDR3 is 13 amino acids long. The CDR3 sequence is CASSLSPGNEQYF. The CDR3 nucleotides read TGTGCCAGCAGTTTATCTCCAGGGAACGAGCAGTACTTC.

This clone has just one count. CDR3 sequence: CASSLSPSAGGFTDTQYF. The CDR3 DNA is TGTGCCAGCAGTTTATCCCCCTCAGCGGGAGGCTTCACAGATACGCAGTATTTT. The V gene is TRBV27, the J gene TRBJ2-3; 9 bases are a match to TRBD2. CDR1 and CDR2 (germline): MNHEY, SMNVEV (reference sequence). The CDR3 length is 18 residues. Trimming at V came to 0 bases and at J to 2 bases, leaving 9 bases not matched to a gene.

V is TRBV21-1 and J is TRBJ2-1; the D call TRBD2 from the table was never checked on the DNA. TRBV21-1 is a pseudogene locus. The CDR3 consists of 16 residues. The CDR3 reads CASSKTIAPTYNEQFF. CDR3 nucleotides: TGTGCCAGCAGCAAAACAATAGCGCCTACCTACAATGAGCAGTTCTTC.

The gene calls are TRBV28 and TRBJ1-1; 11 nucleotides align to TRBD1. The CDR3 is 12 residues long. CDR1 is MDHEN and CDR2 is SYDVKM in the germline V gene. The J segment lost 11 bases and the V segment lost 6 bases, leaving 5 bases of the junction unmatched. For the CDR3, the DNA is TGTGCCAGCAGCCAGGACAGGGGGCTTGCTTTCTTT. Its translation is CASSQDRGLAFF.

The J gene is TRBJ2-1, the V gene TRBV9; unclear D gene. The V gene lost 0 bases and the J gene lost 8 bases, with 15 bases spanning the gap. The CDR3 covers 15 residues. CDR1 is SGDLS and CDR2 is YYNGEE in the germline V gene. DNA of the CDR3: TGTGCCAGCAGCGTAGGTGTTACCCTAGGCGATGAGCAGTTCTTC. Translated: CASSVGVTLGDEQFF.

This chain connects TRBV11-2 to TRBJ2-1; D is unresolved. Per the germline V gene, CDR1 is SGHAT and CDR2 is FQNNGV. The CDR3 loop spans 14 amino acids. The V and J ends lost 5 bases and 6 bases respectively, with 14 bases between them. The CDR3 is CASSRVPLGNEQFF. Written as DNA, the CDR3 is TGTGCCAGCAGCCGCGTCCCCCTCGGCAATGAGCAGTTCTTC. Based on the CDR3 plus reference TRBV11-2 and TRBJ2-1, the full variable domain is EAGVAQSPRYKIIEKRQSVAFWCNPISGHATLYWYQQILGQGPKLLIQFQNNGVVDDSQLPKDRFSAERLKGVDSTLKIQPAKLEDSAVYLCASSRVPLGNEQFFGPGTRLTVL.

This sequence joins TRBV27 and TRBJ2-7; D is possibly TRBD2 (6 bases). V was pared by 2 bases and J by 3 bases, with 14 bases between. The V gene's germline CDR1 is MNHEY and CDR2 SMNVEV (reference sequence). This CDR3 has 15 amino acids. The CDR3 loop is CASSLPGTPSYEQYF. The CDR3 DNA sequence: TGTGCCAGCAGTTTACCCGGGACTCCGAGCTACGAGCAGTACTTC.

CDR3: CASSQPGQGTTEAFF. DNA of the CDR3: TGCGCCAGCAGCCAACCGGGACAGGGGACCACTGAAGCTTTCTTT. V and J are TRBV4-1 and TRBJ1-1, with 10 bases aligning to TRBD1. The CDR3 is 15 amino acids. Per germline, CDR1 MGHRA and CDR2 YSYEKL. V dropped 2 bases and J dropped 4; count of bases not matched to a gene: 4.

V and J are TRBV2 and TRBJ1-2, with D tentatively TRBD1 (5 bases). Trimming took 11 bases from V and 4 from J, leaving 20 bases between them. From germline, CDR1 is SNHLY and CDR2 FYNNEI. This CDR3 contains 14 residues. In nucleotides, the CDR3 is TGTGCCCTCCTCCCGACAGTACAGGCCTATGGCTACACCTTC. Translated: CALLPTVQAYGYTF.

The V call is TRBV5-1, the J call TRBJ2-1, with 7 bases fitting TRBD1. This CDR3 has 13 amino acids. The germline CDR1 and CDR2 sequences are SGHRS and YFSETQ. V gave up 4 bases and J gave up 13 bases; unmatched junction bases: 11. The CDR3 nucleotides read TGCGCCAGCAGCCCCGCGGACAGGACAACCCAGTTCTTC. Protein product: CASSPADRTTQFF. Combining the CDR3 with reference TRBV5-1 and TRBJ2-1 gives the whole variable domain KAGVTQTPRYLIKTRGQQVTLSCSPISGHRSVSWYQQTPGQGLQFLFEYFSETQRNKGNFPGRFSGRQFSNSRSEMNVSTLELGDSALYLCASSPADRTTQFFGPGTRLTVL.

V usage is TRBV2 and J usage is TRBJ2-7; TRBD2 matches 7 bases. The J segment lost 2 bases and the V segment lost 5 bases, leaving 6 bases of the junction unmatched. CDR1 SNHLY and CDR2 FYNNEI come from the germline V gene. The CDR3 has 14 residues. The CDR3 sequence is CASSPSGKTYEQYF. As DNA, the CDR3 is TGTGCCAGCAGTCCCAGCGGGAAAACCTACGAGCAGTACTTC.

The chain is built from TRBV6-5 and TRBJ1-1; tentative D call: TRBD1 (6 bases). This CDR3 spans 14 amino acids. Trimming took off 5 bases at V and 1 base at J, with 11 bases between the two ends. CDR1 MNHEY and CDR2 SVGAGI come from the germline V gene. In DNA, the CDR3 is TGTGCCAGCAGTCCTTGGGACACGAACACTGAAGCTTTCTTT. The encoded protein is CASSPWDTNTEAFF.

V usage is TRBV14 and J usage is TRBJ2-5; D is unclear. The CDR3 is made up of 16 amino acids. Between the trimmed V and J ends, which lost 0 bases and 5 bases, there was a span of 16 bases. CDR1 and CDR2 (germline): SGHDN, FVKESK. The CDR3 DNA follows: TGTGCCAGCAGCCAAGATAGGAAAGCTGCGAGGGAGACCCAGTACTTC. This encodes CASSQDRKAARETQYF. Together with reference TRBV14 and TRBJ2-5, the CDR3 gives the full variable domain: EAGVTQFPSHSVIEKGQTVTLRCDPISGHDNLYWYRRVMGKEIKFLLHFVKESKQDESGMPNNRFLAERTGGTYSTLKVQPAELEDSGVYFCASSQDRKAARETQYFGPGTRLLVL.

This clone has more than one count but fewer than ten. The rearrangement joins TRBV28 to TRBJ1-1, with D possibly being TRBD1 (6 bases). The CDR3 covers 17 residues. Looked up from germline, CDR1 is MDHEN and CDR2 is SYDVKM. V lost 6 bases, J lost 4 bases, and 24 bases lay in between. In nucleotides, the CDR3 is TGTGCCAGCAGCCCCGACAGGCGTCGTCGGTGGGGCACTGAAGCTTTCTTT. It translates to CASSPDRRRRWGTEAFF.

CDR3 amino acids: CASSQEGLRGEAFF. In nucleotides, the CDR3 is TGCGCCAGCAGCCAAGAAGGGCTCAGGGGGGAAGCTTTCTTT. The gene calls are TRBV4-3 and TRBJ1-1; 7 bases fit TRBD1. CDR3 length: 14 amino acids. Germline V gene sequence: CDR1 LGHNA, CDR2 YSLEER. Losses at the gene ends were 0 bases for V and 8 bases for J; bases not matched to a gene: 6.

This chain joins TRBV30 and TRBJ2-7; 12 bases map to TRBD2. V shed 0 bases, J shed 2 bases, and the junction held 8 bases outside the gene matches. The CDR3 extends over 17 amino acids. Looked up from germline, CDR1 is GTSNPN and CDR2 is SVGIG (reference sequence). The CDR3 region has the DNA TGTGCCTGGAGTGTTGGTTTTGGACTAGCGGGACCCTACGAGCAGTACTTC. It translates to CAWSVGFGLAGPYEQYF.

The V gene is TRBV3-1 (or the pseudogene TRBV3-2), the J gene TRBJ1-5, with D possibly being TRBD1 (6 bases). CDR1 and CDR2 (germline): LGHDT, YNNKEL (reference sequence). This CDR3 contains 18 residues. V was shortened by 0 bases and J by 2 bases, with 17 bases between the two germline ends. CDR3 loop: CASSQDHPQGSGNQPQHF. CDR3 in DNA: TGTGCCAGCAGCCAAGATCACCCTCAGGGGAGCGGCAATCAGCCCCAGCATTTT.